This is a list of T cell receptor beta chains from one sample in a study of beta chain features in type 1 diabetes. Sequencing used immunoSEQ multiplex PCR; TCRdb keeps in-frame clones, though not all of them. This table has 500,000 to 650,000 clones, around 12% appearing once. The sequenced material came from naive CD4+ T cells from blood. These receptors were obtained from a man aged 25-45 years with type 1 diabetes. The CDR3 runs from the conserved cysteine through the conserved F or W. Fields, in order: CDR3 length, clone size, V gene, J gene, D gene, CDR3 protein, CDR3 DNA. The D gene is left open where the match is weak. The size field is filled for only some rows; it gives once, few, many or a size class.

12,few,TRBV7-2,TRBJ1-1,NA,CASSWGGQEAFF,TGTGCCAGCAGCTGGGGAGGGCAAGAAGCTTTCTTT
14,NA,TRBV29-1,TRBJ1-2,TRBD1,CSVEGQGRNYGYTF,TGCAGCGTTGAAGGACAGGGTAGAAACTATGGCTACACCTTC
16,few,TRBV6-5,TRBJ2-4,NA,CASSYSTGEGKNIQYF,TGTGCCAGCAGTTACTCGACGGGTGAGGGCAAAAACATTCAGTACTTC
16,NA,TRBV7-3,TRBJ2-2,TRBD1,CASSKTGGAGTGELFF,TGTGCCAGCAGCAAAACAGGGGGCGCGGGCACCGGGGAGCTGTTTTTT
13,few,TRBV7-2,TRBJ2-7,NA,CASSLVGQAEQYF,TGTGCCAGCAGCTTAGTAGGACAAGCCGAGCAGTACTTC
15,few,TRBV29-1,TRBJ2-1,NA,CSVARFGGRYNEQFF,TGCAGCGTTGCCCGTTTCGGGGGTCGGTACAATGAGCAGTTCTTC
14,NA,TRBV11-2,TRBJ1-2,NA,CASSFGQGDSGYTF,TGTGCCAGCAGCTTTGGGCAGGGTGACTCTGGCTACACCTTC
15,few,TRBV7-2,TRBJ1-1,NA,CASSLKDRSNTEAFF,TGTGCCAGCAGCTTAAAAGACAGGTCGAACACTGAAGCTTTCTTT
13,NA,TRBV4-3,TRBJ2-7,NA,CASNNRGDYEQYF,TGCGCCAGCAATAACCGGGGAGACTACGAGCAGTACTTC
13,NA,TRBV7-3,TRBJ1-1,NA,CASSLTWNTEAFF,TGTGCCAGCAGCTTAACGTGGAACACTGAAGCTTTCTTT
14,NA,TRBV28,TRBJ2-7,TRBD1,CASNLGDRGHEQYF,TGTGCCAGCAATTTAGGGGACAGGGGCCACGAGCAGTACTTC
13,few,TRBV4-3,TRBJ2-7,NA,CASSQDRRAGQYF,TGCGCCAGCAGCCAAGACAGGAGGGCTGGGCAGTACTTC
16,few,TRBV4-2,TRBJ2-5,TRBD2,CASSPRLAGGQETQYF,TGTGCCAGCAGCCCCAGACTAGCGGGGGGACAAGAGACCCAGTACTTC
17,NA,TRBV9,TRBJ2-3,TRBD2,CASSVAPGLAGTDTQYF,TGTGCCAGCAGCGTAGCTCCGGGACTAGCGGGGACAGATACGCAGTATTTT
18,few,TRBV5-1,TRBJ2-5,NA,CASSLSSVSRGRGETQYF,TGCGCCAGCAGCTTATCTTCCGTGTCCCGGGGGCGCGGAGAGACCCAGTACTTC
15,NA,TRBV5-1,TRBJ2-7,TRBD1,CASSLRGQGVHEQYF,TGCGCCAGCAGCTTAAGGGGACAGGGGGTGCACGAGCAGTACTTC
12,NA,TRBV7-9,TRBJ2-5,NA,CASKRDQETQYF,TGTGCCAGCAAACGCGACCAAGAGACCCAGTACTTC
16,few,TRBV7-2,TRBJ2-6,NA,CASSPGHTAGANVLTF,TGTGCCAGCAGCCCCGGACACACTGCAGGGGCCAACGTCCTGACTTTC
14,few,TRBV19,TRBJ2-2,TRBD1,CASSSQGAVGELFF,TGTGCCAGTAGTTCACAGGGGGCCGTCGGGGAGCTGTTTTTT